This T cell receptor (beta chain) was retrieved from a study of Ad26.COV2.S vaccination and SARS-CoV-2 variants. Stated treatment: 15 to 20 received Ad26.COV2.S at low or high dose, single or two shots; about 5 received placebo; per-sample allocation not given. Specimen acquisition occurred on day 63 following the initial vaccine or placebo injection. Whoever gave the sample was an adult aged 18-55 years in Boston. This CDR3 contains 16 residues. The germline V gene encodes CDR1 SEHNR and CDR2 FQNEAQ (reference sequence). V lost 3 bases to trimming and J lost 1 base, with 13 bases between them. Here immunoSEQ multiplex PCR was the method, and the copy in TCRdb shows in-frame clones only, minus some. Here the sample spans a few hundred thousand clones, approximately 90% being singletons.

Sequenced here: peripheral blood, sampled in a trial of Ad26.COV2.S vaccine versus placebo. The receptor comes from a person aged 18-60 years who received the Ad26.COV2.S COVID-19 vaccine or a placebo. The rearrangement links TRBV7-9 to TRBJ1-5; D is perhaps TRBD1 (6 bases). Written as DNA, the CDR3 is TGTGCCAGCAGCTTCGGACAGTCAGCCAGCAATCAGCCCCAGCATTTT. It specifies CASSFGQSASNQPQHF.